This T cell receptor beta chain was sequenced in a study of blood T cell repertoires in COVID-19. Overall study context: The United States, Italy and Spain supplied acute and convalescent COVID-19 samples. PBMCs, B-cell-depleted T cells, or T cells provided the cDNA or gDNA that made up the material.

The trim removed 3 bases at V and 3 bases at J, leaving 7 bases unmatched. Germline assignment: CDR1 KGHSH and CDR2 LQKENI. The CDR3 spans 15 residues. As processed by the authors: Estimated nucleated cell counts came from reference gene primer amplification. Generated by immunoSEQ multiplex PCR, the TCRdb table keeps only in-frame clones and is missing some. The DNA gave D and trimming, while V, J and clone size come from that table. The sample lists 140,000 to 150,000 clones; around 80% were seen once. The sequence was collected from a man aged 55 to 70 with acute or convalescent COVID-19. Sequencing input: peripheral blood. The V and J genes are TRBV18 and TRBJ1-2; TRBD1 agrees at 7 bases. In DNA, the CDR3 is TGTGCCAGCTCACCCAACAGGGGATTCGACTATGGCTACACCTTC. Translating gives CASSPNRGFDYGYTF.